Reported below is one T cell receptor (beta chain). It has no known antigen specificity. A much larger clonotype is one base distant, so this may be a read error. Separate semi-nested PCR amplifications were run for the TCRalpha and TCRbeta libraries, using Advantage 2 and reverse primers located in the TRAC or TRBC constant regions. First-strand cDNA synthesis used between about 3 and 500 ng of total RNA. The TCR cDNA libraries were generated by 5'-RACE using the SMARTer PCR cDNA Synthesis kit, with a poly-dT primer driving first-strand synthesis. Semi-nested constant-region reverse primers carried 5-nucleotide sample-specific barcodes, and products were cleaned with the Zymo DNA Clean and Concentrator-5 kit. Up to ten barcoded samples were pooled, ligated to Illumina adaptors and sequenced on an Illumina MiSeq as 2 x 150 bp paired-end reads. As for the original processing: After demultiplexing, reads were aligned with BLAT to a custom library containing all human TRAV, TRAJ, TRBV, TRBD and TRBJ combinations from IMGT. The best BLAT hits were picked using pslCDnaFilter (-maxAligns=1, -ignoreIntrons), and custom Perl scripts were used to calculate clonotype frequencies. TCRdb reanalyzed the raw reads on its own, using fastp at Q25 for trimming and MiXCR for clone calling, and kept in-frame beta chains. Rows are combined by CDR3 protein, so each entry shows the most common genes and DNA. The V and J calls were not made by the authors but by TCRdb's processing. The sample table holds under 10,000 distinct CDR3 sequences, of which approximately 24% were seen once. Clones ranked in the top ten supply approximately 3% of the sample.

Artificial thymic organoids were built by aggregating human HSPCs with MS5 murine stromal cells transduced with human DLL1, cultured at an air-liquid interface. FACS-purified CD34+CD3- hematopoietic stem and progenitor cells depleted of residual T cells were used to seed the organoids. The organoids were grown in serum-free RB27 medium, which consisted of RPMI 1640 supplemented with B27, FLT3L, IL-7 and ascorbic acid. Organoid and thymic CD3+TCRalphabeta+CD8 single positive T cells were FACS sorted before RNA extraction. For each sample, the RNeasy Micro kit was used to purify total RNA from about 40,000 to 200,000 sorted cells, and RNA quality was checked on an Agilent RNA 6000 Nano chip. This sample is part of a study of T cells generated in artificial thymic organoids listed by TCRdb under 2017. For context, the study as a whole: The study compared TCR alpha and beta CDR3 repertoires of CD8 single positive T cells derived from in vitro artificial thymic organoids with the repertoires of thymic and peripheral blood naive CD8 T cells. The repertoire sequencing data shown were described as representative of three independent experiments. Here is what the overall study found, with its caveats: The TCR clonotype diversity of organoid-derived CD8 single positive T cells was physiological and comparable to that of naive CD8 T cells from thymus and blood. No skewed Valpha or Vbeta usage appeared in organoid-derived T cells, arguing against dominance of unconventional lineages or clonal expansions.

From the germline V gene, CDR1 is MGHRA and CDR2 is YSYEKL. The CDR3 measures 16 amino acids from cysteine to phenylalanine. Only the CDR3 portion is preserved as DNA: 48 bases, with reading frame beginning at the first base. The sample comprised naive CD8+ T cells grown in artificial thymic organoids from cord blood stem and progenitor cells. The meaning of the sample's cell subset or site label: CD3+TCRalphabeta+CD8SP T cells; for blood, CD45RO-CCR7+ naive CD8+ T cells. The V gene is TRBV4-1 and the J gene is TRBJ2-3; TRBD1 lines up with 8 middle nucleotides. The TCR sequence derives from a human donor who gave cord blood stem cells for thymic organoid culture, a cardiac surgery patient who gave postnatal thymus, or a blood donor (not recorded which). The base sequence is TGCGCCAGCAGCCAAGTAGGGGACAGGTTCACAGATGCGCAGTATTTT. It is translated as CASSQVGDRFTDAQYF.